This T cell receptor (beta chain) was retrieved from a study of blood T cell repertoires in COVID-19. About the research overall: T cells, B-cell-depleted T cells, or PBMCs provided the cDNA or gDNA that served as material.

Grouping used clinical history reported by participants in a survey and questionnaire. Original processing methods: Amplifying reference gene primers gave estimates of nucleated cell counts. This table comes from immunoSEQ multiplex PCR, and its TCRdb copy is limited to in-frame clones, with some not included. V and J calls and clone size are copied from that table; D and trimming were computed from the DNA. The sample contains roughly 260,000 clones, about 90% of which appear only once. CDR1 is LNHDA, CDR2 SQIVND, per germline (reference sequence). This CDR3 is built from 13 residues. V was pared by 6 bases and J by 4 bases, with 12 bases between.

Source material: PBMCs or T cells enriched from blood (not recorded which). This TCR came from a human donor in a cohort exposed to, infected with or recovered from COVID-19 (not recorded which). The donor label of this sample is uncertain. The chain couples TRBV19 to TRBJ1-2, with a tentative D call TRBD1 (5 bases). CDR3 protein: CASRDQGVYGYTF. CDR3 in DNA: TGTGCCAGTAGGGATCAGGGTGTCTATGGCTACACCTTC.